This T cell receptor (beta chain) was sequenced in a study of control samples from healthy donors and cancer patients. The count of this clone is one. Produced via immunoSEQ multiplex PCR; TCRdb's table is partial and in-frame only. Of around 130,000 clones in the sample, 89% were seen once. V was clipped by 4 bases and J by 0 bases, with 7 bases between them. Per germline, CDR1 SGHDT and CDR2 YYEEEE. The CDR3 is made up of 13 amino acids. Sequences were obtained from blood. The chain employs TRBV5-6 and TRBJ1-1; D gene ambiguous. The sequence derives from a man between 50 and 59 years old in good health. CDR3 bases: TGTGCCAGCAGCCTCGTAGTGAACACTGAAGCTTTCTTT. This sequence encodes CASSLVVNTEAFF. Together with reference TRBV5-6 and TRBJ1-1, the CDR3 gives the full variable domain: DAGVTQSPTHLIKTRGQQVTLRCSPKSGHDTVSWYQQALGQGPQFIFQYYEEEERQRGNFPDRFSGHQFPNYSSELNVNALLLGDSALYLCASSLVVNTEAFFGQGTRLTVV.